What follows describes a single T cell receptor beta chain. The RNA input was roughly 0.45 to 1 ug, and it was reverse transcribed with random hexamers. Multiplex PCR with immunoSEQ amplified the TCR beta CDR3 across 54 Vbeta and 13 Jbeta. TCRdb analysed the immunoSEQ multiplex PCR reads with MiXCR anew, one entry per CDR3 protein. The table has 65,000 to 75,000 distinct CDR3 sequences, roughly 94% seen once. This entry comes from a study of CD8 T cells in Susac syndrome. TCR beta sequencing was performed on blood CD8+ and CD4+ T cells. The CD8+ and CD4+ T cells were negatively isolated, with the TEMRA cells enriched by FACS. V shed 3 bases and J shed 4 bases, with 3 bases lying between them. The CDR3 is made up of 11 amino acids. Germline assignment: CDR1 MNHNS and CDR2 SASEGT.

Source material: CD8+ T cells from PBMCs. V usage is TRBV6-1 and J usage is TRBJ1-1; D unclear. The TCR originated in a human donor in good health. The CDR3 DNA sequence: TGTGCCAGCAGTGAGGGCACTGAAGCTTTCTTT. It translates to CASSEGTEAFF.